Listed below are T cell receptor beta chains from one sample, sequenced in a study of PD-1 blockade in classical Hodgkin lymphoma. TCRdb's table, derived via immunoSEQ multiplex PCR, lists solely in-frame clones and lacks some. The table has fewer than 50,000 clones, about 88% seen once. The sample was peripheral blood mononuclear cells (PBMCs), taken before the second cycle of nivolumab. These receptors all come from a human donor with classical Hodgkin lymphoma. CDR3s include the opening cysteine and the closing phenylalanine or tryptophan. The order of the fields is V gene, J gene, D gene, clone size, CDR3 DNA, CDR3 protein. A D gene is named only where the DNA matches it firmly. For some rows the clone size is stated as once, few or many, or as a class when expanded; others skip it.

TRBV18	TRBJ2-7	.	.	TGTGCCAGCTCACCAAGTGAGGCCTCCTACGAGCAGTACTTC	CASSPSEASYEQYF
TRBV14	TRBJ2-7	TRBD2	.	TGTGCCAGCAGCCAAGGAGCTAGCGGGGCCACCTCCTACGAGCAGTACTTC	CASSQGASGATSYEQYF
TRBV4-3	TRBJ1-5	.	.	TGCGCCAGCAGCCAAGATATCAGGTCCGGGACCCAGCATTTT	CASSQDIRSGTQHF
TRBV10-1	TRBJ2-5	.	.	TGCGCCAGCAGCGAAACAGGGATTGCGACCCAGTACTTC	CASSETGIATQYF
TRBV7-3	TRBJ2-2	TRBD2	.	TGTGCCAGCAGCTCACAATGGACTAGCGGCGGGGAGCTGTTTTTT	CASSSQWTSGGELFF
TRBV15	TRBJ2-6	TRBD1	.	TGTGCCACCAGCATAACAGGGGGCGGTGGGGCCAACGTCCTGACTTTC	CATSITGGGGANVLTF
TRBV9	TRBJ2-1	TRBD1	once	TGTGCCAGCAGCGTAGCTCCGTTTGGACAGGGCTACAATGAGCAGTTCTTC	CASSVAPFGQGYNEQFF
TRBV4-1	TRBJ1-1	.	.	TGCGCCAGCAGCCCCCTTCCGGGGCACTTGAACACTGAAGCTTTCTTT	CASSPLPGHLNTEAFF
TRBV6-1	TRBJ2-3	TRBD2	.	TGTGCCAGCAGTGAACAGACTAGCGACACAGATACGCAGTATTTT	CASSEQTSDTDTQYF
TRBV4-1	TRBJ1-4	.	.	TGCGCCAGCAGCCAAGATTACCAGGAGGCCACTAATGAAAAACTGTTTTTT	CASSQDYQEATNEKLFF